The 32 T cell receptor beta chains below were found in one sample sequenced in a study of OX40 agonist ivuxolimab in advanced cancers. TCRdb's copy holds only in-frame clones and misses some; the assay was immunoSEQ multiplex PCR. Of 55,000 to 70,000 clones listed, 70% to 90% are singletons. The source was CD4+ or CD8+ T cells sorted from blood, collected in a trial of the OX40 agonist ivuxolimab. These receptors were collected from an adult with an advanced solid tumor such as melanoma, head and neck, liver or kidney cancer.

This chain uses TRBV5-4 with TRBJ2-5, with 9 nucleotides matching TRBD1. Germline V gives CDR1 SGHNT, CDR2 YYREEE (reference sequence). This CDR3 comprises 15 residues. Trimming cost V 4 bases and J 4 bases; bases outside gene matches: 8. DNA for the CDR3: TGTGCCAGCAGCGGCCCACAGGGGGCGATAGAGACCCAGTACTTC. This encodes CASSGPQGAIETQYF.

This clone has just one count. The CDR3 protein is CASSPSSYNSPLHF. DNA for the CDR3: TGTGCCAGTAGTCCTAGCTCCTATAATTCACCCCTCCACTTT. The chain couples TRBV19 to TRBJ1-6, with unresolved D. The germline V gene has CDR1 LNHDA and CDR2 SQIVND (reference sequence). Trimming cost V 5 bases and J 0 bases, with 5 bases left between them. The CDR3 is 14 residues long.

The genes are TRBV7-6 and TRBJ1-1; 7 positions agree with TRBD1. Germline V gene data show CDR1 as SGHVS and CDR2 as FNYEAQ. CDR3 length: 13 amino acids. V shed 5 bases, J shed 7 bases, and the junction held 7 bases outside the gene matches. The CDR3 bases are TGTGCCAGCAGCCCCGGACAGGTATTTGAAGCTTTCTTT. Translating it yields CASSPGQVFEAFF. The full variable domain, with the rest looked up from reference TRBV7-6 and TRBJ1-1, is GAGVSQSPRYKVTKRGQDVALRCDPISGHVSLYWYRQALGQGPEFLTYFNYEAQQDKSGLPNDRFSAERPEGSISTLTIQRTEQRDSAMYRCASSPGQVFEAFFGQGTRLTVV.

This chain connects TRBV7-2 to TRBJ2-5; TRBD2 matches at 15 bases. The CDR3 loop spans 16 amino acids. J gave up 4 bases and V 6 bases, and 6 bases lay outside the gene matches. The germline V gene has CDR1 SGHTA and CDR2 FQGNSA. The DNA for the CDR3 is TGTGCCAGCAGTCAGGGACTAGCGGGAGGATCAGAGACCCAGTACTTC. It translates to CASSQGLAGGSETQYF. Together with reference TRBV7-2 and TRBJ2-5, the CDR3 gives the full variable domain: GAGVSQSPSNKVTEKGKDVELRCDPISGHTALYWYRQSLGQGLEFLIYFQGNSAPDKSGLPSDRFSAERTGGSVSTLTIQRTQQEDSAVYLCASSQGLAGGSETQYFGPGTRLLVL.

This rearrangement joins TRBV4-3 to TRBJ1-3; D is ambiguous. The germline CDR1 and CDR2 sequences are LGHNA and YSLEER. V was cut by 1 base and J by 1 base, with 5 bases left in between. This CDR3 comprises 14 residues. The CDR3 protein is CASSQGLSGNTIYF. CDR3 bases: TGCGCCAGCAGCCAAGGACTTTCTGGAAACACCATATATTTT.

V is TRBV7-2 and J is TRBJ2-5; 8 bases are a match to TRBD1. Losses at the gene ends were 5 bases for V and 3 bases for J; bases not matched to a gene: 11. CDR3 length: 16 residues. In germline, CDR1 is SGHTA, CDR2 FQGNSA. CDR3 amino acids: CASSAGQGRFEETQYF. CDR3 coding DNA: TGTGCCAGCAGCGCAGGACAGGGTCGATTCGAAGAGACCCAGTACTTC.

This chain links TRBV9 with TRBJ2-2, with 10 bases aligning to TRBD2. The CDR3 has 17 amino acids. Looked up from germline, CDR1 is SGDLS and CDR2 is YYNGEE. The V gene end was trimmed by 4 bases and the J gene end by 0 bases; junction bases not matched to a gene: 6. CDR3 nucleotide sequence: TGTGCCAGCAGCTCCCCTAGCGGGGGCTCGAACACCGGGGAGCTGTTTTTT. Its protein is CASSSPSGGSNTGELFF.

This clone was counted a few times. CDR3 in DNA: TGTGCCACCAGCTGGGGGGTGCTCTCCTACAATGAGCAGTTCTTC. This codes for CATSWGVLSYNEQFF. The chain uses TRBV15 and TRBJ2-1; possibly TRBD2 for D (6 bases). The V end was cut by 5 bases, the J end by 0 bases, with 11 bases between. The germline V gene has CDR1 LNHNV and CDR2 YYDKDF (reference sequence). CDR3 length: 15 amino acids.

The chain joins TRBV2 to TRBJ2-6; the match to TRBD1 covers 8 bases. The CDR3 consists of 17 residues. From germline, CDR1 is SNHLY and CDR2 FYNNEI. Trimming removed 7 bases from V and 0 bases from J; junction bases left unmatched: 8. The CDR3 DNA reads TGTGCCAGCACCGCCGGGACAGGAGTCTCTGGGGCCAACGTCCTGACTTTC. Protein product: CASTAGTGVSGANVLTF.

The CDR3 DNA follows: TGTGCCAGCAGCCTACAGGGGCTTGGGTATGGCTACACCTTC. Translating it yields CASSLQGLGYGYTF. The chain couples TRBV6-1 to TRBJ1-2; 7 bases fit TRBD1. This CDR3 spans 14 amino acids. J lost 5 bases, V lost 6 bases, and 9 bases had no gene match. CDR1 and CDR2 from the germline V gene are MNHNS and SASEGT.

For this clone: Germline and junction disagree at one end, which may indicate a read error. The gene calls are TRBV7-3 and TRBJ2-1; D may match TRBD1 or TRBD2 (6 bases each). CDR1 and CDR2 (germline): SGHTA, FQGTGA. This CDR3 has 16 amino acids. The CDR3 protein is CASSITGASTYNEQFF. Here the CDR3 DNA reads TGTGCCAGCAGCATAACGGGGGCAAGCACCTACAATGAGCAGTTCTTC.

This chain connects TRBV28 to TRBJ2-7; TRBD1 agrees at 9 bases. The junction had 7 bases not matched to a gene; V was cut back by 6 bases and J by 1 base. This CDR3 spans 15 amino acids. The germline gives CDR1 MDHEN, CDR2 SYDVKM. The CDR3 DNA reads TGTGCCAGCAGCCCCGGGACAGGGATGTCCTACGAGCAGTACTTC. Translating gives CASSPGTGMSYEQYF.

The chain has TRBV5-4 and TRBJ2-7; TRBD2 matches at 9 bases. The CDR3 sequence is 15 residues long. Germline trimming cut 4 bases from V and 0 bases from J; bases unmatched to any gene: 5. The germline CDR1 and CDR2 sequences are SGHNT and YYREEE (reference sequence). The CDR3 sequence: CASSISGSSSYEQYF. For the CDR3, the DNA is TGTGCCAGCAGCATTAGCGGGAGTAGCTCCTACGAGCAGTACTTC.

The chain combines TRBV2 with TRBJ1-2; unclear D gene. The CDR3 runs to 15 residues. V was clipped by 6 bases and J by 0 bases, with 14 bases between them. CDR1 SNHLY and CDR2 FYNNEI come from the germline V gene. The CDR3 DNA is TGTGCCAGCAGCCTTTCGACATCCTCTAACTATGGCTACACCTTC. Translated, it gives CASSLSTSSNYGYTF.

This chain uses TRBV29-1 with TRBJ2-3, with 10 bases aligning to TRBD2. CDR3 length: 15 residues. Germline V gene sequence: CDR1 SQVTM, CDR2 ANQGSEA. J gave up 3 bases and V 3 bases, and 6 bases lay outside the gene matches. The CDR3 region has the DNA TGCAGCGTTGACTCTAGCGGGAGAGGAACAGATACGCAGTATTTT. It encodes CSVDSSGRGTDTQYF.

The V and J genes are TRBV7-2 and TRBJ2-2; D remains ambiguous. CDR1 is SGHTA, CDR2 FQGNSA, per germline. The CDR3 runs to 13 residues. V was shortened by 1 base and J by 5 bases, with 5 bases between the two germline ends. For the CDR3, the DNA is TGTGCCAGCAGCTTAGACGGTACCGGGGAGCTGTTTTTT. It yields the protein CASSLDGTGELFF.

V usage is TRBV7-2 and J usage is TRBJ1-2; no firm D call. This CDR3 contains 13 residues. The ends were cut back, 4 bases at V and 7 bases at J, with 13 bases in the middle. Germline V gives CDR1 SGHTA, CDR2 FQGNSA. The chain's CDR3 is CASSSVRIGGYTF. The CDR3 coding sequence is TGTGCCAGCAGCTCCGTTAGGATCGGTGGCTACACCTTC.

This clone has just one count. The CDR3 DNA sequence: TGTGCCAGCAACGAACAGGAGTACGAGCAGTACTTC. This translates into CASNEQEYEQYF. V gene TRBV2 combines with J gene TRBJ2-7; a possible D gene is TRBD1 (5 bases). This CDR3 region has 12 residues. Trimming stripped 7 bases from V and 4 bases from J, with 11 bases between. CDR1 SNHLY and CDR2 FYNNEI come from the germline V gene. The full variable domain, its missing parts supplied by reference TRBV2 and TRBJ2-7, is EPEVTQTPSHQVTQMGQEVILRCVPISNHLYFYWYRQILGQKVEFLVSFYNNEISEKSEIFDDQFSVERPDGSNFTLKIRSTKLEDSAMYFCASNEQEYEQYFGPGTRLTVT.

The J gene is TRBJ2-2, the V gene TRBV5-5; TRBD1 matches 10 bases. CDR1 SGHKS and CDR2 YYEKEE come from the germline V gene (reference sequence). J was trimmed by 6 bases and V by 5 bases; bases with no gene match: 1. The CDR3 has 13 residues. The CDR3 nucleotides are TGTGCCAGCAGGGACAGGGGGGCCGGGGAGCTGTTTTTT. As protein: CASRDRGAGELFF.

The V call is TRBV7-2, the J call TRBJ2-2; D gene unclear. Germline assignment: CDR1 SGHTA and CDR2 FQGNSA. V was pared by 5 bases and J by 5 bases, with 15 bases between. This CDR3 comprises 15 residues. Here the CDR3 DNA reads TGTGCCAGCAGCACCCGGGCTTCGGGTACCGGGGAGCTGTTTTTT. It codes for CASSTRASGTGELFF.

CDR3 sequence: CASSPRQGTANIQYF. As DNA, the CDR3 is TGTGCCAGCAGTCCCCGACAGGGGACGGCAAACATTCAGTACTTC. The chain carries TRBV27 and TRBJ2-4; 8 nucleotides agree with TRBD1. With V trimmed by 5 bases and J by 6 bases, 9 bases remained unmatched. In germline, CDR1 is MNHEY, CDR2 SMNVEV (reference sequence). CDR3 size: 15 residues.

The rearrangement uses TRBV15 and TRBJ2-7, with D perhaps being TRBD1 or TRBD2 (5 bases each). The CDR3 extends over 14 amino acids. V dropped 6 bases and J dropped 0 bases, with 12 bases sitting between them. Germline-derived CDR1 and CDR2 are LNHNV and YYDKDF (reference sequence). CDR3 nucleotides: TGTGCCACCAGTACCCGGGACGGCTCCTACGAGCAGTACTTC. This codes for CATSTRDGSYEQYF. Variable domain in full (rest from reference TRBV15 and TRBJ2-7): DAMVIQNPRYQVTQFGKPVTLSCSQTLNHNVMYWYQQKSSQAPKLLFHYYDKDFNNEADTPDNFQSRRPNTSFCFLDIRSPGLGDTAMYLCATSTRDGSYEQYFGPGTRLTVT.

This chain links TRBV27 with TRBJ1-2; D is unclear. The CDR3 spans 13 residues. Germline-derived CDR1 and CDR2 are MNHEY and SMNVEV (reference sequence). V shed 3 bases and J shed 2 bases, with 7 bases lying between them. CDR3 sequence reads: CASSLNYNYGYTF. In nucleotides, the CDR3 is TGTGCCAGCAGTTTGAACTACAACTATGGCTACACCTTC.

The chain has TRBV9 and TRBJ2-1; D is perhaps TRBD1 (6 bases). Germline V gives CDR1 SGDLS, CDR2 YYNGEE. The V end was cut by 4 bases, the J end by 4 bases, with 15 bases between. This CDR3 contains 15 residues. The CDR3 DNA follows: TGTGCCAGCAGCTCCGGACAGACCATTTACAATGAGCAGTTCTTC. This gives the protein CASSSGQTIYNEQFF.

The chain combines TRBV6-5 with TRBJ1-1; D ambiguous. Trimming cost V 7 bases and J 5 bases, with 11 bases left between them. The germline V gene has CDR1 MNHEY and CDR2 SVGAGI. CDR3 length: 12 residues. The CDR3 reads CASNPGRTEAFF. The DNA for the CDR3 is TGTGCCAGCAATCCTGGGAGGACTGAAGCTTTCTTT.

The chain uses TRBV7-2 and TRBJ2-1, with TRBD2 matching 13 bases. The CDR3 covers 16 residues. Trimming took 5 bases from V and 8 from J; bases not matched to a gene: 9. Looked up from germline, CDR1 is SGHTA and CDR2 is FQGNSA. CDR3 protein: CASSRSGTSGVHEQFF. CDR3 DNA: TGTGCCAGCAGCCGTTCCGGGACTAGCGGGGTTCATGAGCAGTTCTTC.

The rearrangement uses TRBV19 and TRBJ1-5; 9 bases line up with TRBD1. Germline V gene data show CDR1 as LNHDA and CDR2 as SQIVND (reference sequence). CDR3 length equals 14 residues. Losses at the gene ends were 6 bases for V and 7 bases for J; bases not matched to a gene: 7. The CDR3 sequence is CASRWGQGNQPQHF. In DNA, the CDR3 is TGTGCCAGTAGATGGGGACAGGGAAACCAGCCCCAGCATTTT.

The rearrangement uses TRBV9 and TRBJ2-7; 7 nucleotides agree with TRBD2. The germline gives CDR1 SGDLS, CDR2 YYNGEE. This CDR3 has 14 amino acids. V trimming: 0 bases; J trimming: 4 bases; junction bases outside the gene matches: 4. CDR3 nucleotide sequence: TGTGCCAGCAGCGTAGGCCGCGGGGGATACGAGCAGTACTTC. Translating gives CASSVGRGGYEQYF.

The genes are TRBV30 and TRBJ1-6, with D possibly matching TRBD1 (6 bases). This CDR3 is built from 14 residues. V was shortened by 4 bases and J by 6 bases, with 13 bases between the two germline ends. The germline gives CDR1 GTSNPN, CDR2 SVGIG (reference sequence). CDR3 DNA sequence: TGTGCCTGGACAAGGGGGGGTCTTAATTCACCCCTCCACTTT. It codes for CAWTRGGLNSPLHF.

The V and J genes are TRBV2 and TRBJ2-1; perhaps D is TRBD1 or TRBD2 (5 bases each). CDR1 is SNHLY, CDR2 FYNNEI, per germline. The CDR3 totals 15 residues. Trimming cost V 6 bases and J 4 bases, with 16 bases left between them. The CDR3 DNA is TGTGCCAGCAGACCAGGGAGCGGCGGGTACAATGAGCAGTTCTTC. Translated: CASRPGSGGYNEQFF.

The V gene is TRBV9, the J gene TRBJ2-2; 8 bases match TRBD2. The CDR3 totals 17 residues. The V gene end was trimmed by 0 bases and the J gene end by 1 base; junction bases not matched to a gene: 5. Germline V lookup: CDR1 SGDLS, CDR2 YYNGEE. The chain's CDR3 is CASSVVGSGGNTGELFF. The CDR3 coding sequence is TGTGCCAGCAGCGTAGTGGGGAGCGGGGGGAACACCGGGGAGCTGTTTTTT.

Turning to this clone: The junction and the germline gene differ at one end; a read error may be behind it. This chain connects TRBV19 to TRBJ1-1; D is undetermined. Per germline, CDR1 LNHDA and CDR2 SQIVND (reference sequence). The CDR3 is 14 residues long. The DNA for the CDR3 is TGTGCCAGTAGTATTTCGACAATTCGACCTGACGCTTTCTTT. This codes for CASSISTIRPDAFF.